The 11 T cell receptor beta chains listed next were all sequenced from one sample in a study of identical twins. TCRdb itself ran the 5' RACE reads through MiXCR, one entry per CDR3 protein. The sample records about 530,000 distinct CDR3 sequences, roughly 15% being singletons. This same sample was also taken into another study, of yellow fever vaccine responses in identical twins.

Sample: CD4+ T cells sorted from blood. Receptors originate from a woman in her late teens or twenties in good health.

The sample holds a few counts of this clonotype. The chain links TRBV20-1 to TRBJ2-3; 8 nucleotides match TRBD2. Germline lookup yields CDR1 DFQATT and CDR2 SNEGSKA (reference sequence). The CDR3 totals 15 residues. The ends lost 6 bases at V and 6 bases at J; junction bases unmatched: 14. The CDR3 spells CSAGRGGQGLDTQYF. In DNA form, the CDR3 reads TGCAGTGCGGGACGGGGGGGGCAGGGGTTGGATACGCAGTATTTT.

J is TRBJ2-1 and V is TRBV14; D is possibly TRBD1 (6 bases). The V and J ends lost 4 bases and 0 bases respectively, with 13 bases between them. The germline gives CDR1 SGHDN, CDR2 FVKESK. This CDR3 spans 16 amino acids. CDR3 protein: CASSLLRGSSYNEQFF. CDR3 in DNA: TGTGCCAGCAGCCTCCTTAGGGGGAGCTCCTACAATGAGCAGTTCTTC.

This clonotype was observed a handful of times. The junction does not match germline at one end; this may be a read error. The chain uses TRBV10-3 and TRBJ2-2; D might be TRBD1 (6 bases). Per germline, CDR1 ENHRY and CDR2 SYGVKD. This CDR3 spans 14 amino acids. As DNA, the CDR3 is TGTGCCGTCAGGACAGATACGAACACCGGGGAGCTGTTTTTT. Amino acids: CAVRTDTNTGELFF.

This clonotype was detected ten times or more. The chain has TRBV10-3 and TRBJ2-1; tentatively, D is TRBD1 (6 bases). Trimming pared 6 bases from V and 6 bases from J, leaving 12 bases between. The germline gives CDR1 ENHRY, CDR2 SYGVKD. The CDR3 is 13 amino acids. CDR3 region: CAIRADRFNEQFF. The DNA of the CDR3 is TGTGCCATCAGAGCTGACAGGTTCAATGAGCAGTTCTTC.

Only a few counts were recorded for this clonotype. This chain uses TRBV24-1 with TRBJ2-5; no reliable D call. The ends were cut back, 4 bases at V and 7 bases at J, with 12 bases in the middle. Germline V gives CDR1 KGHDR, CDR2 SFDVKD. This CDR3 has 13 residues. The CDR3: CATSEAAAGTQYF. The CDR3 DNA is TGTGCCACCAGTGAGGCAGCTGCCGGGACCCAGTACTTC.

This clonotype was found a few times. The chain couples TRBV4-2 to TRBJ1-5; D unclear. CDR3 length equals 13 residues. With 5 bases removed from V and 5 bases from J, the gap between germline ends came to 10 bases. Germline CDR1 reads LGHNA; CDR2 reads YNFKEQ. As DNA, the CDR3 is TGTGCCAGCAGCTCTGGACCGGATCAGCCCCAGCATTTT. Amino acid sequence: CASSSGPDQPQHF.

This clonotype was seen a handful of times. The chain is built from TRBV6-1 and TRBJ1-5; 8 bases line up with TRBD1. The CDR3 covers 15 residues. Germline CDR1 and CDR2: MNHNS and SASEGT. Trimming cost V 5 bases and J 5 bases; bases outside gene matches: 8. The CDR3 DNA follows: TGTGCCAGCAGTCCGAACGACAGGGGACATCAGCCCCAGCATTTT. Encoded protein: CASSPNDRGHQPQHF.

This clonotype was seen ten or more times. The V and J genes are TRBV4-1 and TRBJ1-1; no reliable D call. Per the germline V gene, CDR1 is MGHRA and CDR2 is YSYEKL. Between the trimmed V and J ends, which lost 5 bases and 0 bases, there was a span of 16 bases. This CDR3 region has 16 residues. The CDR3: CASSGVGFLMNTEAFF. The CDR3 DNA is TGCGCCAGCAGCGGGGTGGGTTTTTTGATGAACACTGAAGCTTTCTTT.

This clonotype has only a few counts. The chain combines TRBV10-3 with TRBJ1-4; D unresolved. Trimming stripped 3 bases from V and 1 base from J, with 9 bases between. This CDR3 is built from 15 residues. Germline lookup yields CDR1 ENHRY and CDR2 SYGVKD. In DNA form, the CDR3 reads TGTGCCATCAGTGAACTCCACGGAACTAATGAAAAACTGTTTTTT. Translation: CAISELHGTNEKLFF.

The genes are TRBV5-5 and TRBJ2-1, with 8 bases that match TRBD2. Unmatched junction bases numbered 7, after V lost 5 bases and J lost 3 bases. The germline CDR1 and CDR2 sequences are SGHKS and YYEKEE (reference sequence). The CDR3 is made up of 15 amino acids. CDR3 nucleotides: TGTGCCAGCAGTTCTATAGCGGGGAGCTACAATGAGCAGTTCTTC. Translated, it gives CASSSIAGSYNEQFF.

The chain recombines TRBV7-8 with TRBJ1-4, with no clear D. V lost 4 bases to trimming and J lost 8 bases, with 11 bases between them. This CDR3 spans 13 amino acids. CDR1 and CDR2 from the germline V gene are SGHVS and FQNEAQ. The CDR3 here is CASSSPGSEKLFF. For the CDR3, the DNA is TGTGCCAGCAGCTCCCCTGGGAGCGAAAAACTGTTTTTT.